This T cell receptor beta chain was identified during a study of cytomegalovirus exposure and HLA in healthy donors. Study-wide points: Most TCR sequences showed up rarely, but some public TCRs showed up in many donors. No immune exposure information besides CMV serostatus was available. Common viral pathogens seemed, in a later analysis, to connect with several of the most significant clusters. In a later analysis, TCR beta V- and J-gene trimming was associated with a missense DCLRE1C variant.

PCR employed 60 Vbeta and 13 Jbeta primers. This table comes from immunoSEQ multiplex PCR, and its TCRdb copy is limited to in-frame clones, with some not included. Among about 140,000 clones listed, approximately 71% were seen once. The CDR3 sequence is 15 residues long. As for this clone: Antigen specificity is unknown.

This TCR derives from a man aged 35 to 55 in good health and CMV-seronegative. The specimen sequenced was PBMCs. The chain combines TRBV21-1 with TRBJ2-7; the D segment call TRBD1 is taken from the table without a DNA check. TRBV21-1 is a known pseudogene. The CDR3 sequence is CASSIRTGRSYEQYF. In DNA form, the CDR3 reads TGTGCCAGCAGCATACGGACAGGGCGCTCCTACGAGCAGTACTTC.